The 18 T cell receptor beta chains below were found in one sample sequenced in a study of cytomegalovirus exposure and HLA in healthy donors. 60 Vbeta and 13 Jbeta primers were used in PCR. Profiling relied on immunoSEQ multiplex PCR, and the TCRdb table lists in-frame clones only, not all of them. The data show 150,000 to 180,000 clones, 65% to 75% seen once. The sample taken for sequencing was PBMCs. These receptors came from a man younger than 40 in good health and CMV-seronegative.

This chain joins TRBV9 and TRBJ2-3, with 13 bases identical to TRBD2. The ends lost 3 bases at V and 3 bases at J; junction bases unmatched: 10. CDR3 size: 18 residues. Germline CDR1 is SGDLS and CDR2 is YYNGEE. The CDR3 DNA sequence: TGTGCCAGCAGCGGCCCACTAGCGGGGGGGCCAGGGACAGATACGCAGTATTTT. Its translation is CASSGPLAGGPGTDTQYF.

The chain combines TRBV14 with TRBJ2-7; 8 nucleotides agree with TRBD1. The CDR3 is 12 residues long. V was pared by 4 bases and J by 12 bases, with 8 bases of the junction left unmatched. Germline-derived CDR1 and CDR2 are SGHDN and FVKESK. This CDR3 is CASSPGGEVTYF. DNA for the CDR3: TGTGCCAGCAGCCCAGGGGGCGAGGTTACGTACTTC.

The chain combines TRBV7-9 with TRBJ2-7; 7 bases are a match to TRBD1. This CDR3 comprises 16 residues. CDR1 and CDR2 from the germline V gene are SEHNR and FQNEAQ (reference sequence). The junction had 13 bases not matched to a gene; V was cut back by 5 bases and J by 3 bases. The CDR3 DNA is TGTGCCAGCAGCCGTACCTCTGACAGGGCGGACTACGAGCAGTACTTC. Protein sequence: CASSRTSDRADYEQYF.

The chain has TRBV5-6 and TRBJ2-3; possibly TRBD2 for D (5 bases). Trimming took off 0 bases at V and 4 bases at J, with 15 bases between the two ends. CDR3 size: 16 residues. Looked up from germline, CDR1 is SGHDT and CDR2 is YYEEEE. CDR3 DNA sequence: TGTGCCAGCAGCTTGGGGTCTGGTGAGGGATCAGATACGCAGTATTTT. Protein: CASSLGSGEGSDTQYF. Together with reference TRBV5-6 and TRBJ2-3, the CDR3 gives the full variable domain: DAGVTQSPTHLIKTRGQQVTLRCSPKSGHDTVSWYQQALGQGPQFIFQYYEEEERQRGNFPDRFSGHQFPNYSSELNVNALLLGDSALYLCASSLGSGEGSDTQYFGPGTRLTVL.

CDR3: CASSEGLAKNEQFF. The CDR3 DNA follows: TGTGCCAGCAGTGAGGGACTAGCGAAGAATGAGCAGTTCTTC. V is TRBV2 and J is TRBJ2-1; 10 bases match TRBD2. V was clipped by 3 bases and J by 7 bases; unmatched bases: 3. This CDR3 is built from 14 residues. In germline, CDR1 is SNHLY, CDR2 FYNNEI.

The V and J genes are TRBV19 and TRBJ2-5, with D perhaps TRBD2 (5 bases). The germline V gene encodes CDR1 LNHDA and CDR2 SQIVND (reference sequence). The CDR3 has 18 residues. Trimming took 1 base from V and 2 from J, leaving 20 bases between them. The CDR3 DNA reads TGTGCCAGTAGTATAGGTGTCGGGGTACTCGTGCAACAAGAGACCCAGTACTTC. Translating it yields CASSIGVGVLVQQETQYF.

The CDR3 bases are TGTGCCAGCAGTTACGGGCAGGGGGCGACAGATACGCAGTATTTT. Translation gives CASSYGQGATDTQYF. The chain carries TRBV6-5 and TRBJ2-3; 8 bases are a match to TRBD1. This CDR3 is 15 amino acids long. Losses at the gene ends were 2 bases for V and 3 bases for J; bases not matched to a gene: 4. Germline V gene lookup returns CDR1 MNHEY and CDR2 SVGAGI.

The chain recombines TRBV5-1 with TRBJ2-3; D unclear. CDR1 is SGHRS and CDR2 is YFSETQ in the germline V gene. This CDR3 has 15 amino acids. V lost 2 bases to trimming and J lost 6 bases, with 16 bases between them. CDR3 amino acids: CASSFQRVFADTQYF. The CDR3 DNA is TGCGCCAGCAGCTTCCAACGTGTCTTTGCGGATACGCAGTATTTT.

A few counts support this clone. The V and J genes are TRBV5-6 and TRBJ1-1; weak D call: TRBD1 (5 bases). Trimming pared 5 bases from V and 3 bases from J, leaving 14 bases between. This CDR3 comprises 14 residues. Germline CDR1 reads SGHDT; CDR2 reads YYEEEE. CDR3 sequence (DNA): TGTGCCAGCAGTTGGACCCCGGGGGACACTGAAGCTTTCTTT. Its translation is CASSWTPGDTEAFF.

The chain recombines TRBV7-9 with TRBJ1-1, with D maybe TRBD1 (5 bases). The CDR3 spans 14 residues. Looked up from germline, CDR1 is SEHNR and CDR2 is FQNEAQ (reference sequence). Trimming took 1 base from V and 5 from J, leaving 11 bases between them. CDR3 sequence: CASSLGGGRTEAFF. The CDR3 nucleotides are TGTGCCAGCAGCTTAGGGGGGGGGAGAACTGAAGCTTTCTTT.

J is TRBJ2-1 and V is TRBV6-5; D gene unclear. Germline loops: CDR1 MNHEY, CDR2 SVGAGI. V was clipped by 0 bases and J by 9 bases, with 9 bases between them. CDR3 length: 13 amino acids. In DNA form, the CDR3 reads TGTGCCAGCAGTTACTCGAGCCTCGGTGAGCAGTTCTTC. Protein: CASSYSSLGEQFF.

The chain employs TRBV9 and TRBJ2-2, with a possible D match to TRBD2 (6 bases). Between the trimmed V and J ends, which lost 3 bases and 7 bases, there was a span of 22 bases. Germline lookup yields CDR1 SGDLS and CDR2 YYNGEE. The CDR3 runs to 17 residues. The CDR3 is CASSALGTPGGSGELFF. CDR3 DNA: TGTGCCAGCAGCGCCCTAGGGACTCCGGGCGGTAGCGGGGAGCTGTTTTTT.

This chain connects TRBV15 to TRBJ2-5, with 8 bases fitting TRBD2. V shed 0 bases, J shed 0 bases, and the junction held 3 bases outside the gene matches. Germline CDR1 is LNHNV and CDR2 is YYDKDF (reference sequence). CDR3 length: 16 residues. The CDR3 is CATSREVAGYQETQYF. The CDR3 coding sequence is TGTGCCACCAGCAGAGAGGTAGCGGGGTACCAAGAGACCCAGTACTTC.

The chain carries TRBV4-3 and TRBJ1-6, with 7 nucleotides matching TRBD1. The germline CDR1 and CDR2 sequences are LGHNA and YSLEER. This CDR3 spans 15 amino acids. V trimming: 1 base; J trimming: 7 bases; junction bases outside the gene matches: 4. CDR3 region: CASSQVTGKNSPLHF. The CDR3 DNA is TGCGCCAGCAGCCAAGTGACAGGGAAAAATTCACCCCTCCACTTT.

The chain links TRBV5-1 to TRBJ2-5; 7 bases are a match to TRBD2. The CDR3 contains 15 residues. Trimming cost V 4 bases and J 5 bases; bases outside gene matches: 11. Germline V lookup: CDR1 SGHRS, CDR2 YFSETQ. CDR3 loop: CASSISGLSSETQYF. The CDR3 bases are TGCGCCAGCAGCATTTCGGGACTATCATCCGAGACCCAGTACTTC.

The genes are TRBV28 and TRBJ2-3; a weak D match, TRBD2 (5 bases). V gave up 5 bases and J gave up 3 bases, with 12 bases separating them. Germline V gene sequence: CDR1 MDHEN, CDR2 SYDVKM. The CDR3 is 14 amino acids. CDR3: CASSTSRGTDTQYF. DNA for the CDR3: TGTGCCAGCAGTACCTCCAGAGGGACAGATACGCAGTATTTT.

The V gene is TRBV19, the J gene TRBJ2-3; 7 nucleotides line up with TRBD1. Germline trimming cut 6 bases from V and 4 bases from J; bases unmatched to any gene: 10. Germline CDR1 is LNHDA and CDR2 is SQIVND (reference sequence). CDR3 length: 15 amino acids. The DNA of the CDR3 is TGTGCCAGTAGCCGACAGGGTCGGTCGGCAGATACGCAGTATTTT. Its translation is CASSRQGRSADTQYF.

The V and J genes are TRBV6-1 and TRBJ2-2, with 7 bases aligning to TRBD1. The CDR3 has 14 residues. Germline V CDR1 and CDR2: MNHNS, SASEGT. J was trimmed by 4 bases and V by 6 bases; bases with no gene match: 5. The CDR3 sequence: CASSANRGTGELFF. CDR3 DNA: TGTGCCAGCAGCGCGAACAGGGGCACCGGGGAGCTGTTTTTT.